This T cell receptor beta chain was recorded in a study of blood T cell repertoires in COVID-19. Study context: Collection of acute and convalescent COVID-19 samples took place in the United States, Italy and Spain. T cells, B-cell-depleted T cells, or PBMCs provided the cDNA or gDNA that served as material.

How the authors handled the data: Amplification of reference gene primers was used by the study to estimate nucleated cell counts. The protocol was immunoSEQ multiplex PCR, while the TCRdb copy is restricted to in-frame clones and leaves out a portion. The V and J calls and the clone size are those of that table, but D and trimming were determined from the DNA. Found here are under 200,000 clones, approximately 88% of them singletons; the top ten hold 12% to 15%. Of note for this clone: Other DNA sequences in this sample translate to the same CDR3.

Per germline, CDR1 SGHRS and CDR2 YFSETQ. The CDR3 runs to 14 residues. V gave up 4 bases and J gave up 0 bases, with 8 bases separating them. The chain links TRBV5-1 to TRBJ1-3; perhaps TRBD1 as D (5 bases). This TCR derives from a man between 18 and 29 years old with active or convalescent COVID-19. The specimen was peripheral blood. CDR3 protein: CASSLDSSGNTIYF. The CDR3 DNA sequence: TGCGCCAGCAGCCTTGACAGCTCTGGAAACACCATATATTTT.